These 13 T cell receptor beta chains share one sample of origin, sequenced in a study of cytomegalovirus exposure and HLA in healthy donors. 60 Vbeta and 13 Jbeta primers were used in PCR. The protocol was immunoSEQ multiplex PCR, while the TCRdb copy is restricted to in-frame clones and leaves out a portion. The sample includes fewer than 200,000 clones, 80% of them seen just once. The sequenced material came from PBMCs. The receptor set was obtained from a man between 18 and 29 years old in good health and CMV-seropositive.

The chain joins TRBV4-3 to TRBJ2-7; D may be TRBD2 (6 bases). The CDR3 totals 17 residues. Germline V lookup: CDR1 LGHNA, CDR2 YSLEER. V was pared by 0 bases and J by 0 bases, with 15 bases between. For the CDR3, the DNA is TGCGCCAGCAGCCAAGAGGCCTCGGGGGTCACCTCCTACGAGCAGTACTTC. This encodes CASSQEASGVTSYEQYF.

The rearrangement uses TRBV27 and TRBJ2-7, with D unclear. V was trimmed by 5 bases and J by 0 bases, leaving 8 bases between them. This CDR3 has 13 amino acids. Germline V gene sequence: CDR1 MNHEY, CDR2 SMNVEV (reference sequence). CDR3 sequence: CASSPPSSYEQYF. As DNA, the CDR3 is TGTGCCAGCAGTCCACCGAGCTCCTACGAGCAGTACTTC.

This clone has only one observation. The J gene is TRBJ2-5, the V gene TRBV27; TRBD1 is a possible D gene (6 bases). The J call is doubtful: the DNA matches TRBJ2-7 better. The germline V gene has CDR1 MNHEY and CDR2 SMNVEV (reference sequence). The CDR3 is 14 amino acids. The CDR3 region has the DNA TGTGCCAGCAGTCAGGGGAATGCGGCCTACGAGCAGTACTTC. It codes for CASSQGNAAYEQYF.

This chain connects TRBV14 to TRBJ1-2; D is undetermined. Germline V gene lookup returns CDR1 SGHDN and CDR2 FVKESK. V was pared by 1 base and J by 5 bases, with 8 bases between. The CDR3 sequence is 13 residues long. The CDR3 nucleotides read TGTGCCAGCAGCCAAGTGTACAGTTATGGCTACACCTTC. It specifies CASSQVYSYGYTF.

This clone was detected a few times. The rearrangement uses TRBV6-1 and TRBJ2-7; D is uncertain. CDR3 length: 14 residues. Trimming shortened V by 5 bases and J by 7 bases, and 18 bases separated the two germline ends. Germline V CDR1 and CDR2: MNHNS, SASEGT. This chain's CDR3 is CASSLGRPVGEQYF. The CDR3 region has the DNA TGTGCCAGCAGTTTGGGCCGGCCAGTTGGGGAGCAGTACTTC.

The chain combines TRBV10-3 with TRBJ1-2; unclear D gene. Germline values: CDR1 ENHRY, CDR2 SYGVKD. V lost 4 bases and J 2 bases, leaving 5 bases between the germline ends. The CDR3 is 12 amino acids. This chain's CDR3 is CAISGVNYGYTF. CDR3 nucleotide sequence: TGTGCCATCAGTGGAGTCAACTATGGCTACACCTTC.

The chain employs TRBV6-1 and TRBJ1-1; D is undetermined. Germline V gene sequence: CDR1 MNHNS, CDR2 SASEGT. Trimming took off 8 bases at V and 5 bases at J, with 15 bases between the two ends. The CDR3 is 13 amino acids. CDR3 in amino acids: CASFEVAMTEAFF. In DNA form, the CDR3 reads TGTGCCAGCTTCGAAGTCGCGATGACTGAAGCTTTCTTT.

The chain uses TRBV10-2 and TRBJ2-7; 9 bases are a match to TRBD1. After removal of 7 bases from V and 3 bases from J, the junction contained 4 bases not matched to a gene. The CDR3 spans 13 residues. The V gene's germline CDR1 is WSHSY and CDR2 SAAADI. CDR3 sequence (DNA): TGCGCCAGCATCGGGACAGGGTTCTACGAGCAGTACTTC. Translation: CASIGTGFYEQYF.

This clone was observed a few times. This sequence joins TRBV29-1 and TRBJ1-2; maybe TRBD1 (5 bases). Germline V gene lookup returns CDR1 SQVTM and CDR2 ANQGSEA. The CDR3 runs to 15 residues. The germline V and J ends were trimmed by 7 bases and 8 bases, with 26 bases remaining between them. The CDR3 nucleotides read TGCAGCGGGTTGGGGCCCCGCGGCGGGATAGACGGCTACACCTTC. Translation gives CSGLGPRGGIDGYTF.

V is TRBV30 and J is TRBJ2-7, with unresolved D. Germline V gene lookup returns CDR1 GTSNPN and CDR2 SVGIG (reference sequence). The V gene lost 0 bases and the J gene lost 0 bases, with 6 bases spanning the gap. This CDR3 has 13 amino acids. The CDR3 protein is CAWSVPTSYEQYF. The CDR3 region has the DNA TGTGCCTGGAGTGTACCTACCTCCTACGAGCAGTACTTC.

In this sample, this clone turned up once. DNA of the CDR3: TGTGCCAGCAGTCCCCTCTTTGTTAGCGGGACCTACAATGAGCAGTTCTTC. The encoded protein is CASSPLFVSGTYNEQFF. This sequence joins TRBV27 and TRBJ2-1, with 8 bases identical to TRBD2. This CDR3 is 17 amino acids long. Germline V gene sequence: CDR1 MNHEY, CDR2 SMNVEV (reference sequence). V was clipped by 5 bases and J by 2 bases; unmatched bases: 11.

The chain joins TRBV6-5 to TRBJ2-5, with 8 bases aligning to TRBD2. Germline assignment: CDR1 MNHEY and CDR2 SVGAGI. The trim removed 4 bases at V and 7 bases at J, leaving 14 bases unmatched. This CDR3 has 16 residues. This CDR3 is CASSWGGIGLAGTQYF. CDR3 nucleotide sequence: TGTGCCAGCAGTTGGGGGGGAATAGGTCTAGCGGGGACCCAGTACTTC.

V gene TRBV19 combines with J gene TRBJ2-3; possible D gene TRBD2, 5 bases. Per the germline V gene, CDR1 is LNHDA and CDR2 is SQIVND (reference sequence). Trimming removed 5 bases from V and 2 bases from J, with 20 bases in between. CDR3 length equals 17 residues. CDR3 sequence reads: CASSPPQLAAYTDTQYF. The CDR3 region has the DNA TGTGCCAGTAGTCCGCCGCAGCTAGCAGCTTACACAGATACGCAGTATTTT.